Listed here are 23 T cell receptor beta chains from one sample, sequenced in a study of T cell responses to AZD1222 COVID-19 vaccine. Some clones are missing from TCRdb's copy, which holds only in-frame ones; the method was immunoSEQ multiplex PCR. The sample holds under 130,000 clones, 82% seen once. Sequenced here: peripheral blood, sampled on day 0 of AZD1222 vaccination. These receptor sequences come from an adult in good health.

This clone was detected only a few times. The CDR3 sequence: CASGRPGLKANYGYTF. DNA of the CDR3: TGTGCTAGTGGCCGCCCGGGACTCAAAGCTAACTATGGCTACACCTTC. The V call is TRBV12-5, the J call TRBJ1-2; possible D gene TRBD1, 5 bases. V dropped 6 bases and J dropped 0 bases, with 17 bases sitting between them. This CDR3 has 16 residues. Germline V gene lookup returns CDR1 LGHNT and CDR2 FRNRAP.

The chain recombines TRBV7-9 with TRBJ2-1, with 9 bases aligning to TRBD1. With 4 bases clipped from V and 1 base from J, the junction kept 5 bases outside the gene matches. Germline V gives CDR1 SEHNR, CDR2 FQNEAQ (reference sequence). The CDR3 spans 16 residues. The CDR3 DNA reads as TGTGCCAGCAGCTCTGGGACAGGGAGGTCCTACAATGAGCAGTTCTTC. Translated: CASSSGTGRSYNEQFF.

The V and J genes are TRBV3-1 (or the pseudogene TRBV3-2) and TRBJ1-1, with unresolved D. The V gene lost 2 bases and the J gene lost 4 bases, with 11 bases spanning the gap. CDR3 size: 14 residues. In germline, CDR1 is LGHDT, CDR2 YNNKEL (reference sequence). CDR3 DNA: TGTGCCAGCAGCCAAAGGGCCGGGTCCACTGAAGCTTTCTTT. It codes for CASSQRAGSTEAFF.

The genes are TRBV6-1 and TRBJ2-1; 7 nucleotides agree with TRBD2. This CDR3 has 16 residues. Germline V gives CDR1 MNHNS, CDR2 SASEGT. The J segment lost 9 bases and the V segment lost 4 bases, leaving 15 bases of the junction unmatched. In nucleotides, the CDR3 is TGTGCCAGCAGTGCCTCTGTGGGGGAGGGTTGGGGTGAGCAGTTCTTC. Protein product: CASSASVGEGWGEQFF.

The rearrangement joins TRBV18 to TRBJ2-7; D possibly corresponds to TRBD1 (6 bases). The V gene's germline CDR1 is KGHSH and CDR2 LQKENI. Trimming took 0 bases from V and 4 from J, leaving 16 bases between them. The CDR3 is made up of 16 amino acids. The CDR3 region has the DNA TGTGCCAGCTCACCACCGGGTCGGGGCCAGGGGTACGAGCAGTACTTC. It specifies CASSPPGRGQGYEQYF.

The genes are TRBV6-5 and TRBJ2-2; a possible D gene is TRBD1 (6 bases). Germline assignment: CDR1 MNHEY and CDR2 SVGAGI. This CDR3 is built from 14 residues. V was shortened by 6 bases and J by 7 bases, with 15 bases between the two germline ends. The CDR3 spells CASRPSGEVGELFF. The CDR3 nucleotides read TGTGCCAGCAGACCCTCAGGGGAAGTCGGGGAGCTGTTTTTT.

This chain links TRBV3-1 (or the pseudogene TRBV3-2) with TRBJ2-5, with D possibly TRBD1 on 6 matching bases. V dropped 0 bases and J dropped 5 bases, with 10 bases sitting between them. The CDR3 consists of 14 residues. Germline V gives CDR1 LGHDT, CDR2 YNNKEL (reference sequence). The CDR3 sequence is CASSQDLGGETQYF. The CDR3 bases are TGTGCCAGCAGCCAAGATTTAGGGGGTGAGACCCAGTACTTC.

This chain uses TRBV6-2 or TRBV6-3 with TRBJ1-3, with D perhaps TRBD1 (5 bases). This CDR3 has 14 residues. Trimming removed 0 bases from V and 2 bases from J, with 5 bases in between. Looked up from germline, CDR1 is MNHEY and CDR2 is SVGEGT. The CDR3 protein is CASSYSTAGNTIYF. In DNA, the CDR3 is TGTGCCAGCAGTTACTCGACAGCTGGAAACACCATATATTTT.

V usage is TRBV5-6 and J usage is TRBJ2-7; 7 positions match TRBD2. Trimming cost V 4 bases and J 2 bases; bases outside gene matches: 12. The V gene's germline CDR1 is SGHDT and CDR2 YYEEEE. This CDR3 has 16 residues. CDR3 sequence reads: CASSLRWEGPTYEQYF. CDR3 sequence (DNA): TGTGCCAGCAGCCTGCGGTGGGAGGGGCCTACCTACGAGCAGTACTTC. The full variable domain, completed using reference TRBV5-6 and TRBJ2-7, is DAGVTQSPTHLIKTRGQQVTLRCSPKSGHDTVSWYQQALGQGPQFIFQYYEEEERQRGNFPDRFSGHQFPNYSSELNVNALLLGDSALYLCASSLRWEGPTYEQYFGPGTRLTVT.

This sequence joins TRBV18 and TRBJ1-1; 9 nucleotides align to TRBD1. The V gene end was trimmed by 6 bases and the J gene end by 1 base; junction bases not matched to a gene: 6. Germline CDR1 KGHSH, CDR2 LQKENI. CDR3 length: 15 residues. CDR3 protein: CASSEQGARNTEAFF. The CDR3 DNA sequence: TGTGCCAGCTCGGAACAGGGGGCCAGGAACACTGAAGCTTTCTTT.

The chain employs TRBV5-1 and TRBJ2-7, with no clear D. This CDR3 has 13 amino acids. With 7 bases removed from V and 2 bases from J, the gap between germline ends came to 13 bases. CDR1 SGHRS and CDR2 YFSETQ come from the germline V gene. The CDR3 DNA sequence: TGCGCCAGCGCGGACCCCCGCGCCTACGAGCAGTACTTC. It is translated as CASADPRAYEQYF.

The gene calls are TRBV7-3 and TRBJ1-2, with 7 bases lining up with TRBD1. CDR3 size: 17 residues. Losses at the gene ends were 5 bases for V and 0 bases for J; bases not matched to a gene: 12. Germline V gene lookup returns CDR1 SGHTA and CDR2 FQGTGA. CDR3 sequence (DNA): TGTGCCAGCAGCCAACACGCGACAGGGTTAGCTAACTATGGCTACACCTTC. This codes for CASSQHATGLANYGYTF. The full variable domain, rest sourced from reference TRBV7-3 and TRBJ1-2, is GAGVSQTPSNKVTEKGKYVELRCDPISGHTALYWYRQSLGQGPEFLIYFQGTGAADDSGLPNDRFFAVRPEGSVSTLKIQRTERGDSAVYLCASSQHATGLANYGYTFGSGTRLTVV.

This chain uses TRBV19 with TRBJ1-2, with TRBD1 matching over 7 bases. Losses at the gene ends were 1 base for V and 2 bases for J; bases not matched to a gene: 7. CDR1 and CDR2 from the germline V gene are LNHDA and SQIVND (reference sequence). The CDR3 contains 16 residues. In DNA, the CDR3 is TGTGCCAGTAGTATAGCGAGGGGGCAGACCAACTATGGCTACACCTTC. Protein sequence: CASSIARGQTNYGYTF.

The chain joins TRBV6-5 to TRBJ2-5; no reliable D call. The CDR3 is 14 amino acids. The germline V gene has CDR1 MNHEY and CDR2 SVGAGI. The ends were cut back, 6 bases at V and 5 bases at J, with 16 bases in the middle. The CDR3 region is CASSVMSGPETQYF. The CDR3 DNA is TGTGCCAGCAGCGTGATGTCAGGACCCGAGACCCAGTACTTC.

This clone has at least ten counts. The chain joins TRBV2 to TRBJ1-2; D gene ambiguous. Germline CDR1 is SNHLY and CDR2 is FYNNEI. V gave up 8 bases and J gave up 4 bases, with 17 bases separating them. This CDR3 contains 14 residues. CDR3 in DNA: TGTGCCAGCTCCCGGGCTGGTCAGTTCTATGGCTACACCTTC. As protein: CASSRAGQFYGYTF.

The V and J genes are TRBV7-9 and TRBJ1-2; possibly TRBD1 for D (5 bases). CDR3 length: 12 amino acids. Trimming removed 8 bases at V and 4 bases at J, with 11 bases between. Germline lookup yields CDR1 SEHNR and CDR2 FQNEAQ (reference sequence). The chain's CDR3 is CASAGQIYGYTF. The CDR3 DNA reads TGTGCCAGCGCAGGGCAGATCTATGGCTACACCTTC.

The count of this clone is one. CDR3 amino acids: CASSQGGLGYNYGYTF. CDR3 sequence (DNA): TGTGCCAGCAGCCAAGGGGGCTTAGGCTATAACTATGGCTACACCTTC. This chain connects TRBV14 to TRBJ1-2; possible D gene TRBD1, 5 bases. The CDR3 has 16 residues. From germline, CDR1 is SGHDN and CDR2 FVKESK. V shed 1 base and J shed 1 base, with 13 bases lying between them.

This clone was recorded a few times. This chain uses TRBV10-2 with TRBJ2-1, with D perhaps assigned TRBD1 or TRBD2 (5 bases each). CDR1 and CDR2 from the germline V gene are WSHSY and SAAADI. V gave up 4 bases and J gave up 4 bases, with 11 bases separating them. This CDR3 spans 14 amino acids. CDR3 bases: TGCGCCAGCAGTGCGGGGCGCACTTACAATGAGCAGTTCTTC. Translated, it gives CASSAGRTYNEQFF.

The chain couples TRBV19 to TRBJ2-5; no clear D gene. The CDR3 extends over 14 amino acids. Per germline, CDR1 LNHDA and CDR2 SQIVND (reference sequence). Trimming removed 2 bases at V and 2 bases at J, with 9 bases between. The CDR3 coding sequence is TGTGCCAGTAGTATACCCGGCAGGCAAGAGACCCAGTACTTC. This gives the protein CASSIPGRQETQYF.

A single count supports this clone. The chain has TRBV18 and TRBJ1-4; no clear D gene. The CDR3 extends over 15 amino acids. Germline loops: CDR1 KGHSH, CDR2 LQKENI. V lost 4 bases and J 0 bases, leaving 9 bases between the germline ends. This chain's CDR3 is CASSRSLSTNEKLFF. The CDR3 region has the DNA TGTGCCAGCTCACGGTCCCTCTCAACTAATGAAAAACTGTTTTTT.

The rearrangement links TRBV7-2 to TRBJ1-5, with 7 nucleotides matching TRBD1. Germline CDR1 reads SGHTA; CDR2 reads FQGNSA. J gave up 0 bases and V 3 bases, and 5 bases lay outside the gene matches. The CDR3 runs to 16 residues. The CDR3 coding sequence is TGTGCCAGCAGCTTCGCCGGGACAGATAGCAATCAGCCCCAGCATTTT. Translated, it gives CASSFAGTDSNQPQHF.

The gene calls are TRBV4-1 and TRBJ2-6, with a possible D match to TRBD1 (6 bases). Trimming took off 2 bases at V and 1 base at J, with 9 bases between the two ends. Per germline, CDR1 MGHRA and CDR2 YSYEKL. The CDR3 is 16 residues long. The CDR3 reads CASSQPTGSGANVLTF. The CDR3, as DNA: TGCGCCAGCAGCCAACCAACAGGGTCTGGGGCCAACGTCCTGACTTTC.

V usage is TRBV11-2 and J usage is TRBJ2-1; D is undetermined. The CDR3 runs to 15 residues. CDR1 is SGHAT and CDR2 is FQNNGV in the germline V gene. Deletions cut 4 bases from V and 4 bases from J, with 14 bases between. The CDR3 protein is CASSSRAHTYNEQFF. The CDR3 DNA follows: TGTGCCAGCAGCTCCCGGGCCCACACGTACAATGAGCAGTTCTTC.